This T cell receptor (beta chain) was sequenced during a study of cytomegalovirus exposure and HLA in healthy donors. PCR primers comprised 60 Vbeta and 13 Jbeta primers. Method: immunoSEQ multiplex PCR; TCRdb's copy keeps in-frame clones and lacks some. This table has around 180,000 clones, about four fifths appearing once. Study-wide findings and caveats: The authors assumed roughly uniform sequencing depth across donors for presence/absence analyses. In a later analysis, approximately 15,000 TCR beta sequences were associated with HLA alleles at 0.05 false discovery rate.

The CDR3 consists of 15 residues. Germline CDR1 is SGHTA and CDR2 is FQGNSA. Trimming shortened V by 1 base and J by 2 bases, and 9 bases separated the two germline ends. With regard to this clone: Its specificity is not known.

The chain has TRBV7-2 and TRBJ2-1; possible D gene TRBD1, 5 bases. The sequence was obtained from a woman aged 50 to 60 in good health and CMV-seronegative. Sequencing was done on a sample of PBMCs. The CDR3 reads CASSLGWGPYNEQFF. CDR3 DNA sequence: TGTGCCAGCAGCTTAGGGTGGGGCCCCTACAATGAGCAGTTCTTC.